One sample yielded the 5 T cell receptor beta chains listed below, sequenced in a study of T cells in Graves' hyperthyroidism and ophthalmopathy. Amplification targeted TCR beta CDR3 regions from RNA transcripts. When the TCR CDR3 underwent first-round RT-PCR, the HTBI primer set was used. Each CDR3 protein is one row after TCRdb ran MiXCR on the multiplex PCR reads. The sample records 500,000 to 650,000 distinct CDR3 sequences, about 20% being singletons. Source material: blood. Receptors originate from a man in his forties with Graves' ophthalmopathy.

The V and J genes are TRBV6-9 and TRBJ2-5, with D uncertain. Germline-derived CDR1 and CDR2 are MNHGY and SVAAGI. V was trimmed by 3 bases and J by 3 bases, leaving 8 bases between them. CDR3 length: 13 amino acids. As DNA, the CDR3 is TGTGCCAGCAGTTACGGTGAAAAAGAGACCCAGTACTTC. It specifies CASSYGEKETQYF.

The sample holds a few counts of this clonotype. The rearrangement uses TRBV7-2 and TRBJ2-1, with 13 bases matching TRBD2. CDR1 is SGHTA, CDR2 FQGNSA, per germline. The CDR3 spans 15 residues. V trimming: 5 bases; J trimming: 9 bases; junction bases outside the gene matches: 7. The CDR3 is CASSPTSGRVGEQFF. CDR3 coding DNA: TGTGCCAGCAGCCCCACTAGCGGGAGGGTGGGTGAGCAGTTCTTC.

V and J are TRBV7-2 and TRBJ2-3; D tentatively fits TRBD1 or TRBD2 (5 bases each). Germline V gene sequence: CDR1 SGHTA, CDR2 FQGNSA. The CDR3 contains 16 residues. Trimming took 2 bases from V and 1 from J, leaving 13 bases between them. This CDR3 reads CASSLSARGGTDTQYF. The DNA for the CDR3 is TGTGCCAGCAGCTTAAGTGCTAGAGGGGGCACAGATACGCAGTATTTT.

CDR3 nucleotide sequence: TGTGCCAGCAGTAGGAGACAGGGAGCAGATACGCAGTATTTT. Residues: CASSRRQGADTQYF. V is TRBV6-1 and J is TRBJ2-3, with 7 nucleotides matching TRBD1. The CDR3 contains 14 residues. The germline V gene has CDR1 MNHNS and CDR2 SASEGT. V dropped 5 bases and J dropped 4; count of bases not matched to a gene: 6.

This clonotype was counted at least ten times. The rearrangement links TRBV2 to TRBJ1-1; D is possibly TRBD1 (5 bases). The CDR3 consists of 12 residues. The V end was cut by 7 bases, the J end by 0 bases, with 6 bases between. The germline gives CDR1 SNHLY, CDR2 FYNNEI. The CDR3 spells CASNRMNTEAFF. The CDR3 DNA reads TGTGCCAGCAACAGGATGAACACTGAAGCTTTCTTT.